This T cell receptor (beta chain) was recovered during a study of T cell repertoires and HLA-DP antigens. The table came from immunoSEQ multiplex PCR; TCRdb's copy has only in-frame clones and leaves some out. The sample holds some 89,000 clones, about 89% seen once. Concerning this clone: What it binds is not known.

The origin of this receptor is a man between 45 and 60 years old in good health and CMV-seronegative. Material for sequencing was CD4+ T cells from PBMCs.

The CDR3 coding sequence is TGTGCCAGCAGTGAAGAAGGGGGCGCTGGGGCCAACGTCCTGACTTTC. It codes for CASSEEGGAGANVLTF. The chain recombines TRBV6-1 with TRBJ2-6, with TRBD1 matching 7 bases. Trimming at V came to 1 base and at J to 2 bases, leaving 2 bases not matched to a gene. Germline V CDR1 and CDR2: MNHNS, SASEGT. The CDR3 extends over 16 amino acids.